A single sample gave rise to the 14 T cell receptor beta chains below, sequenced in a study of STAT5B mutations in CD4+ large granular lymphocyte leukemia. Data came from immunoSEQ multiplex PCR; TCRdb stores just in-frame clones and leaves some out. The repertoire has 30,000 to 40,000 clones, about four fifths of them found once; the top ten carry less than 2.5%. Material: CD4+ T cells from blood buffy coats. The receptor set was obtained from a human donor in good health.

This chain connects TRBV18 to TRBJ1-4; D unclear. The germline gives CDR1 KGHSH, CDR2 LQKENI. This CDR3 has 14 residues. The germline V and J ends were trimmed by 6 bases and 6 bases, with 14 bases remaining between them. The CDR3 bases are TGTGCCAGCTCCGCCCGAGACTTGGATGAAAAACTGTTTTTT. Residues: CASSARDLDEKLFF.

The CDR3 here is CAWSSVAGYDTGELFF. CDR3 in DNA: TGTGCCTGGAGTTCAGTAGCGGGGTACGACACCGGGGAGCTGTTTTTT. This rearrangement joins TRBV30 to TRBJ2-2, with 8 bases lining up with TRBD2. Germline lookup yields CDR1 GTSNPN and CDR2 SVGIG (reference sequence). The trim removed 2 bases at V and 3 bases at J, leaving 8 bases unmatched. CDR3 size: 16 residues.

This rearrangement joins TRBV6-6 to TRBJ1-2, with D uncertain. Germline CDR1 is MNHNY and CDR2 is SVGAGI (reference sequence). CDR3 length: 15 amino acids. V lost 5 bases to trimming and J lost 0 bases, with 13 bases between them. CDR3 protein: CASSAGVLANYGYTF. In DNA, the CDR3 is TGTGCCAGCAGTGCTGGGGTGCTAGCTAACTATGGCTACACCTTC.

V and J are TRBV7-2 and TRBJ1-2, with D possibly matching TRBD1 (5 bases). Germline loops: CDR1 SGHTA, CDR2 FQGNSA. The CDR3 runs to 16 residues. Trimming pared 1 base from V and 0 bases from J, leaving 12 bases between. CDR3 nucleotide sequence: TGTGCCAGCAGCTTAGGGGGGGTGGGAGCTAACTATGGCTACACCTTC. Translating it yields CASSLGGVGANYGYTF.

V is TRBV4-2 and J is TRBJ1-1; D not resolved. CDR3 length: 14 amino acids. Between the trimmed V and J ends, which lost 0 bases and 1 base, there was a span of 6 bases. The germline V gene has CDR1 LGHNA and CDR2 YNFKEQ. The CDR3 loop reads CASSQDSRNTEAFF. CDR3 bases: TGTGCCAGCAGCCAAGATTCCCGGAACACTGAAGCTTTCTTT.

The rearrangement joins TRBV18 to TRBJ1-4; a weak D match, TRBD1 (5 bases). CDR1 and CDR2 from the germline V gene are KGHSH and LQKENI. V was cut by 6 bases and J by 7 bases, with 18 bases left in between. CDR3 length: 15 amino acids. The CDR3 reads CASSLTGAEGEKLFF. CDR3 coding DNA: TGTGCCAGCTCCCTCACCGGGGCAGAGGGTGAAAAACTGTTTTTT.

The gene calls are TRBV27 and TRBJ2-7, with unresolved D. This CDR3 contains 15 residues. The V gene lost 2 bases and the J gene lost 3 bases, with 14 bases spanning the gap. Germline V gene data show CDR1 as MNHEY and CDR2 as SMNVEV (reference sequence). CDR3 nucleotide sequence: TGTGCCAGCAGTTTAAGAATGGGCCGCCTCTACGAGCAGTACTTC. Its translation: CASSLRMGRLYEQYF.

V gene TRBV5-1 combines with J gene TRBJ1-2; 9 nucleotides agree with TRBD1. In germline, CDR1 is SGHRS, CDR2 YFSETQ. V shed 4 bases, J shed 5 bases, and the junction held 6 bases outside the gene matches. There are 14 residues in the CDR3. CDR3 sequence: CASSPGQGRYGYTF. The CDR3 DNA follows: TGCGCCAGCAGCCCCGGACAGGGGCGGTATGGCTACACCTTC.

The chain links TRBV4-2 to TRBJ2-1, with TRBD2 identical over 14 bases. The CDR3 runs to 19 residues. CDR1 and CDR2 from the germline V gene are LGHNA and YNFKEQ. With 0 bases clipped from V and 2 bases from J, the junction kept 6 bases outside the gene matches. The CDR3 region is CASSQDLGLAGGTYNEQFF. CDR3 bases: TGTGCCAGCAGCCAAGATTTAGGACTAGCGGGAGGAACCTACAATGAGCAGTTCTTC.

The chain uses TRBV6-1 and TRBJ2-7; 9 bases line up with TRBD1. Germline loops: CDR1 MNHNS, CDR2 SASEGT. After removal of 6 bases from V and 3 bases from J, the junction contained 6 bases not matched to a gene. The CDR3 runs 14 residues. This chain's CDR3 is CASRGTGSFYEQYF. The CDR3 nucleotides are TGTGCCAGCAGAGGGACAGGGAGTTTCTACGAGCAGTACTTC.

The V gene is TRBV2, the J gene TRBJ1-1; tentatively, D is TRBD1 (5 bases). This CDR3 spans 13 amino acids. Germline V lookup: CDR1 SNHLY, CDR2 FYNNEI. V was trimmed by 11 bases and J by 1 base, leaving 14 bases between them. The CDR3 protein is CAGKNGGNTEAFF. The CDR3, as DNA: TGTGCCGGCAAAAACGGGGGGAACACTGAAGCTTTCTTT. The full variable domain, its missing parts supplied by reference TRBV2 and TRBJ1-1, is EPEVTQTPSHQVTQMGQEVILRCVPISNHLYFYWYRQILGQKVEFLVSFYNNEISEKSEIFDDQFSVERPDGSNFTLKIRSTKLEDSAMYFCAGKNGGNTEAFFGQGTRLTVV.

The V call is TRBV10-2, the J call TRBJ1-5; TRBD1 matches at 9 bases. Germline trimming cut 6 bases from V and 5 bases from J; bases unmatched to any gene: 5. Germline assignment: CDR1 WSHSY and CDR2 SAAADI. This CDR3 comprises 14 residues. The CDR3 region has the DNA TGCGCCAGCAGCAGACAGGGGGTTGATCAGCCCCAGCATTTT. Protein product: CASSRQGVDQPQHF.

V usage is TRBV27 and J usage is TRBJ2-7; 11 positions agree with TRBD1. This CDR3 is 15 amino acids long. V lost 4 bases to trimming and J lost 4 bases; unmatched junction nucleotides: 6. CDR1 and CDR2 (germline): MNHEY, SMNVEV (reference sequence). CDR3 loop: CASSSSGTGGYEQYF. DNA of the CDR3: TGTGCCAGCAGTTCCTCCGGGACAGGGGGTTACGAGCAGTACTTC.

The J gene is TRBJ1-1, the V gene TRBV5-1; TRBD1 matches at 8 bases. Per the germline V gene, CDR1 is SGHRS and CDR2 is YFSETQ. With 0 bases clipped from V and 5 bases from J, the junction kept 9 bases outside the gene matches. CDR3 length equals 16 residues. CDR3 bases: TGCGCCAGCAGCTTGGCTCAGGGGGCGAGTGGGACTGAAGCTTTCTTT. Its protein product is CASSLAQGASGTEAFF.